What follows are 8 T cell receptor beta chains derived from one specimen sequenced in a study of OX40 agonist ivuxolimab in advanced cancers. Using immunoSEQ multiplex PCR, the repertoire was profiled, and TCRdb retains in-frame clones only, with some absent. The profile shows roughly 79,000 clones, 84% of them singletons. Here the sequenced sample was CD4+ or CD8+ T cells sorted from blood, taken in a trial of the OX40 agonist ivuxolimab. All receptors come from an adult with an advanced solid tumor such as melanoma, head and neck, liver or kidney cancer.

The chain combines TRBV28 with TRBJ2-2; no clear D. The CDR3 consists of 11 residues. The V end lost 3 bases, the J end lost 5 bases, and 1 base lay between the germline ends. Germline-derived CDR1 and CDR2 are MDHEN and SYDVKM. CDR3 in DNA: TGTGCCAGCAGTTTTACCGGGGAGCTGTTTTTT. This gives the protein CASSFTGELFF.

The chain couples TRBV5-4 to TRBJ2-3, with a weak D call TRBD2 (6 bases). The CDR3 runs to 13 residues. With 0 bases removed from V and 5 bases from J, the gap between germline ends came to 7 bases. Germline V gene data show CDR1 as SGHNT and CDR2 as YYREEE (reference sequence). CDR3 nucleotides: TGTGCCAGCAGCTTGGCCGGGGGAGATACGCAGTATTTT. Amino acid sequence: CASSLAGGDTQYF.

V usage is TRBV7-7 and J usage is TRBJ2-2; D might be TRBD1 (6 bases). The CDR3 extends over 16 amino acids. V lost 3 bases and J 2 bases, leaving 13 bases between the germline ends. Germline CDR1 is SSHAT and CDR2 is FNYEAQ (reference sequence). This CDR3 reads CASSFGTGYNTGELFF. CDR3 coding DNA: TGTGCCAGCAGCTTTGGTACAGGGTACAACACCGGGGAGCTGTTTTTT.

This clone has only one observation. The chain recombines TRBV11-2 with TRBJ2-7, with D possibly matching TRBD1 (6 bases). V was shortened by 5 bases and J by 0 bases, with 11 bases between the two germline ends. CDR3 length: 14 amino acids. Germline CDR1 reads SGHAT; CDR2 reads FQNNGV. As DNA, the CDR3 is TGTGCCAGCAGCCATGGGACATCCTCCTACGAGCAGTACTTC. Its protein product is CASSHGTSSYEQYF.

The V gene is TRBV6-5, the J gene TRBJ2-7; 7 bases fit TRBD1. The germline CDR1 and CDR2 sequences are MNHEY and SVGAGI. The CDR3 runs to 13 residues. V was clipped by 6 bases and J by 2 bases; unmatched bases: 4. CDR3 in DNA: TGTGCCAGCAGGCTCGGACAGGCCTACGAGCAGTACTTC. As protein: CASRLGQAYEQYF.

The chain combines TRBV7-2 with TRBJ2-1, with 10 nucleotides matching TRBD2. The length of the CDR3 is 13 residues. CDR1 is SGHTA, CDR2 FQGNSA, per germline. The ends lost 6 bases at V and 7 bases at J; junction bases unmatched: 3. For the CDR3, the DNA is TGTGCCAGCAGTAGCGGGGGGTTAAATGAGCAGTTCTTC. Its protein product is CASSSGGLNEQFF. The entire variable domain, with the rest obtained from reference TRBV7-2 and TRBJ2-1, is as follows: GAGVSQSPSNKVTEKGKDVELRCDPISGHTALYWYRQSLGQGLEFLIYFQGNSAPDKSGLPSDRFSAERTGGSVSTLTIQRTQQEDSAVYLCASSSGGLNEQFFGPGTRLTVL.

The J gene is TRBJ2-2, the V gene TRBV4-1; D perhaps matches TRBD2 (6 bases). The germline CDR1 and CDR2 sequences are MGHRA and YSYEKL. V lost 5 bases, J lost 6 bases, and 16 bases lay in between. The length of the CDR3 is 15 residues. Here the CDR3 reads CASSSAGRRSGELFF. The CDR3 bases are TGCGCCAGCAGCTCGGCGGGACGACGATCCGGGGAGCTGTTTTTT.

The J gene is TRBJ1-5, the V gene TRBV19; TRBD1 matches at 7 bases. The CDR3 covers 16 residues. The V gene's germline CDR1 is LNHDA and CDR2 SQIVND (reference sequence). J lost 1 base, V lost 4 bases, and 7 bases had no gene match. The CDR3 region is CASSSTGVMSNQPQHF. As DNA, the CDR3 is TGTGCCAGTAGTAGCACAGGGGTTATGAGCAATCAGCCCCAGCATTTT. Variable domain in full (rest from reference TRBV19 and TRBJ1-5): DGGITQSPKYLFRKEGQNVTLSCEQNLNHDAMYWYRQDPGQGLRLIYYSQIVNDFQKGDIAEGYSVSREKKESFPLTVTSAQKNPTAFYLCASSSTGVMSNQPQHFGDGTRLSIL.